Below, 32 T cell receptor beta chains from the same sample are listed, as sequenced in a study of blood T cell repertoires in COVID-19. Sequencing used immunoSEQ multiplex PCR; TCRdb keeps in-frame clones, though not all of them. The sample records 150,000 to 200,000 clones, under 85% being singletons. The material sequenced was PBMCs or T cells enriched from blood (not recorded which). The source of these receptors is a man aged 45 to 65 who had recovered from COVID-19.

The gene calls are TRBV9 and TRBJ2-1; 12 positions match TRBD2. CDR3 length: 16 residues. Trimming removed 4 bases from V and 0 bases from J; junction bases left unmatched: 2. Germline CDR1 is SGDLS and CDR2 is YYNGEE. The CDR3 sequence: CASSRTSGTSYNEQFF. The CDR3 DNA reads as TGTGCCAGCAGCAGGACTAGCGGGACCTCCTACAATGAGCAGTTCTTC. The entire variable domain, with the rest obtained from reference TRBV9 and TRBJ2-1, is as follows: DSGVTQTPKHLITATGQRVTLRCSPRSGDLSVYWYQQSLDQGLQFLIQYYNGEERAKGNILERFSAQQFPDLHSELNLSSLELGDSALYFCASSRTSGTSYNEQFFGPGTRLTVL.

The V gene is TRBV5-4, the J gene TRBJ2-6, with TRBD2 identical over 7 bases. The V segment lost 3 bases and the J segment 4 bases; nucleotides outside the gene matches: 10. CDR1 and CDR2 (germline): SGHNT, YYREEE (reference sequence). The CDR3 loop spans 17 amino acids. CDR3 DNA sequence: TGTGCCAGCAGCTGGGGGGGAAAAGGGACCGGGGCCAACGTCCTGACTTTC. Protein: CASSWGGKGTGANVLTF.

The chain has TRBV7-9 and TRBJ1-6, with 7 nucleotides matching TRBD1. V shed 1 base and J 5 bases; nucleotides not matched to a gene: 5. This CDR3 contains 16 residues. Germline V gene lookup returns CDR1 SEHNR and CDR2 FQNEAQ (reference sequence). The CDR3 sequence: CASSLVGGGDNSPLHF. The CDR3 DNA sequence: TGTGCCAGCAGCTTAGTCGGAGGGGGCGATAATTCACCCCTCCACTTT. Full variable domain (remainder filled in from reference TRBV7-9 and TRBJ1-6): DTGVSQNPRHKITKRGQNVTFRCDPISEHNRLYWYRQTLGQGPEFLTYFQNEAQLEKSRLLSDRFSAERPKGSFSTLEIQRTEQGDSAMYLCASSLVGGGDNSPLHFGNGTRLTVT.

The chain carries TRBV19 and TRBJ2-5; TRBD1 is a possible D gene (6 bases). Germline V gene data show CDR1 as LNHDA and CDR2 as SQIVND (reference sequence). CDR3 length equals 14 residues. V was clipped by 4 bases and J by 5 bases, with 14 bases between them. CDR3 sequence: CASSTTGIWETQYF. The DNA of the CDR3 is TGTGCCAGTAGTACCACAGGGATCTGGGAGACCCAGTACTTC.

The sample holds one count of this clone. Different DNA sequences within this sample yield the same CDR3. The CDR3 here is CASSQRTGNTEAFF. The CDR3 DNA reads as TGCGCCAGCAGCCAGAGGACAGGGAACACTGAAGCTTTCTTT. The chain carries TRBV4-1 and TRBJ1-1; 7 bases map to TRBD1. V was clipped by 3 bases and J by 1 base; unmatched bases: 2. The CDR3 consists of 14 residues. Germline-derived CDR1 and CDR2 are MGHRA and YSYEKL.

Details on this clone: In the same sample, other DNA sequences code for this CDR3. J is TRBJ2-3 and V is TRBV5-1; 9 bases match TRBD2. The CDR3 runs 15 residues. CDR1 is SGHRS, CDR2 YFSETQ, per germline. Germline trimming cut 4 bases from V and 1 base from J; bases unmatched to any gene: 4. This CDR3 is CASSLLAGGTDTQYF. The CDR3 nucleotides read TGCGCCAGCAGCCTGTTAGCGGGGGGCACAGATACGCAGTATTTT. Based on the CDR3 plus reference TRBV5-1 and TRBJ2-3, the full variable domain is KAGVTQTPRYLIKTRGQQVTLSCSPISGHRSVSWYQQTPGQGLQFLFEYFSETQRNKGNFPGRFSGRQFSNSRSEMNVSTLELGDSALYLCASSLLAGGTDTQYFGPGTRLTVL.

The chain carries TRBV6-5 and TRBJ1-2; a possible D gene is TRBD1 (6 bases). The V end lost 7 bases, the J end lost 4 bases, and 13 bases lay between the germline ends. This CDR3 is 13 amino acids long. In germline, CDR1 is MNHEY, CDR2 SVGAGI. CDR3 region: CASIKQGAYGYTF. CDR3 sequence (DNA): TGTGCCAGCATTAAACAGGGAGCCTATGGCTACACCTTC.

The chain carries TRBV5-1 and TRBJ2-5; D is perhaps TRBD2 (5 bases). Germline V gene lookup returns CDR1 SGHRS and CDR2 YFSETQ. V lost 0 bases and J 9 bases, leaving 15 bases between the germline ends. This CDR3 contains 14 residues. The CDR3 loop is CASSLAHRDSAQYF. CDR3 DNA sequence: TGCGCCAGCAGCTTGGCCCACCGGGATTCGGCCCAGTACTTC.

The chain has TRBV18 and TRBJ2-7, with D possibly TRBD2 on 6 matching bases. This CDR3 region has 12 residues. The germline gives CDR1 KGHSH, CDR2 LQKENI. Trimming pared 6 bases from V and 2 bases from J, leaving 8 bases between. The CDR3, as DNA: TGTGCCAGCTCCCGGGAGACCTACGAGCAGTACTTC. It codes for CASSRETYEQYF.

The chain employs TRBV18 and TRBJ2-2; D may be TRBD1 (6 bases). This CDR3 spans 14 amino acids. The ends were cut back, 3 bases at V and 6 bases at J, with 11 bases in the middle. Germline V gene data show CDR1 as KGHSH and CDR2 as LQKENI. CDR3 sequence: CASSPDRTAGELFF. DNA of the CDR3: TGTGCCAGCTCACCCGACAGGACCGCCGGGGAGCTGTTTTTT.

The chain employs TRBV5-1 and TRBJ1-1; D unresolved. V lost 1 base, J lost 3 bases, and 19 bases lay in between. The germline V gene encodes CDR1 SGHRS and CDR2 YFSETQ. CDR3 size: 17 residues. The CDR3, as DNA: TGCGCCAGCAGCTTGACCCGGAGAGGGAGGATCGACACTGAAGCTTTCTTT. Amino acid sequence: CASSLTRRGRIDTEAFF.

The V gene is TRBV18, the J gene TRBJ1-3; D is undetermined. Germline values: CDR1 KGHSH, CDR2 LQKENI. V lost 5 bases and J 2 bases, leaving 13 bases between the germline ends. The CDR3 covers 15 residues. CDR3 amino acids: CASSSGSPPGNTIYF. The CDR3 coding sequence is TGTGCCAGCTCATCGGGATCCCCCCCTGGAAACACCATATATTTT.

The chain uses TRBV12-3 or TRBV12-4 and TRBJ1-2; D remains unclear. Between the trimmed V and J ends, which lost 4 bases and 7 bases, there was a span of 10 bases. The CDR3 loop spans 12 amino acids. The CDR3 here is CASSSSVFGYTF. CDR3 in DNA: TGTGCCAGCAGTTCCTCCGTGTTTGGCTACACCTTC.

The chain links TRBV6-5 to TRBJ1-3, with unresolved D. Trimming shortened V by 0 bases and J by 0 bases, and 9 bases separated the two germline ends. CDR1 and CDR2 from the germline V gene are MNHEY and SVGAGI. This CDR3 region has 16 residues. The CDR3 DNA reads as TGTGCCAGCAGTTACTCGTACACCAACTCTGGAAACACCATATATTTT. Encoded protein: CASSYSYTNSGNTIYF.

The chain joins TRBV7-9 to TRBJ2-3, with 7 bases fitting TRBD2. Germline trimming cut 4 bases from V and 4 bases from J; bases unmatched to any gene: 8. The CDR3 is 15 residues long. Germline-derived CDR1 and CDR2 are SEHNR and FQNEAQ (reference sequence). CDR3 DNA: TGTGCCAGCAGCTCCGGTGGACTAGGGCCAGATACGCAGTATTTT. This encodes CASSSGGLGPDTQYF.

The chain employs TRBV27 and TRBJ2-7; TRBD1 matches 8 bases. Germline V lookup: CDR1 MNHEY, CDR2 SMNVEV (reference sequence). Trimming at V came to 0 bases and at J to 5 bases, leaving 6 bases not matched to a gene. The CDR3 is 15 residues long. CDR3 sequence: CASSLSPGGFNEQYF. For the CDR3, the DNA is TGTGCCAGCAGTTTATCCCCAGGGGGCTTCAACGAGCAGTACTTC.

The chain joins TRBV5-1 to TRBJ1-3; 7 bases map to TRBD1. V was pared by 6 bases and J by 0 bases, with 6 bases of the junction left unmatched. The CDR3 extends over 15 amino acids. Germline CDR1 SGHRS, CDR2 YFSETQ. As DNA, the CDR3 is TGCGCCAGCACCGAAGGGGGCCTCTCTGGAAACACCATATATTTT. Protein sequence: CASTEGGLSGNTIYF.

The V call is TRBV7-6, the J call TRBJ2-3; D gene unclear. The CDR3 has 16 residues. The germline V gene encodes CDR1 SGHVS and CDR2 FNYEAQ. Deletions cut 1 base from V and 6 bases from J, with 17 bases between. CDR3 in DNA: TGTGCCAGCAGCTTAGACTCCTCCGGGTTTTGGGATACGCAGTATTTT. Encoded protein: CASSLDSSGFWDTQYF.

This clone was recorded once. V gene TRBV19 combines with J gene TRBJ1-5; TRBD1 matches 7 bases. The CDR3 covers 12 residues. Germline assignment: CDR1 LNHDA and CDR2 SQIVND (reference sequence). V gave up 5 bases and J gave up 7 bases; unmatched junction bases: 2. The CDR3 here is CASSDRVQPQHF. The CDR3, as DNA: TGTGCCAGTAGTGACAGGGTCCAGCCCCAGCATTTT.

This chain links TRBV5-1 with TRBJ1-5; 9 bases fit TRBD1. The CDR3 extends over 15 amino acids. V gave up 4 bases and J gave up 2 bases; unmatched junction bases: 4. Germline V gene lookup returns CDR1 SGHRS and CDR2 YFSETQ. The chain's CDR3 is CASSPTGGGNQPQHF. The CDR3 DNA is TGCGCCAGCAGCCCAACAGGGGGCGGCAATCAGCCCCAGCATTTT.

V and J are TRBV5-4 and TRBJ1-4; 8 bases are a match to TRBD1. The V gene end was trimmed by 3 bases and the J gene end by 6 bases; junction bases not matched to a gene: 10. The CDR3 has 16 residues. CDR1 SGHNT and CDR2 YYREEE come from the germline V gene (reference sequence). The CDR3 DNA sequence: TGTGCCAGCAGCTCCTGGACAGGGTCGTTTGATGAAAAACTGTTTTTT. Translating gives CASSSWTGSFDEKLFF.

V is TRBV4-1 and J is TRBJ1-1, with D hard to call. CDR1 is MGHRA and CDR2 is YSYEKL in the germline V gene. The CDR3 has 13 residues. Trimming took off 0 bases at V and 10 bases at J, with 12 bases between the two ends. The CDR3 region has the DNA TGCGCCAGCAGCCAAGATCACGCAACAAGAGCTTTCTTT. It specifies CASSQDHATRAFF.

The J gene is TRBJ1-5, the V gene TRBV9; 7 bases fit TRBD1. CDR1 and CDR2 (germline): SGDLS, YYNGEE. This CDR3 spans 14 amino acids. The J segment lost 7 bases and the V segment lost 3 bases, leaving 7 bases of the junction unmatched. The CDR3 protein is CASSAQGMGQPQHF. Written as DNA, the CDR3 is TGTGCCAGCAGCGCACAGGGGATGGGGCAGCCCCAGCATTTT.

The sample holds many counts of this clone. The chain is built from TRBV7-2 and TRBJ1-5, with D unresolved. CDR3 size: 13 residues. V was cut by 5 bases and J by 7 bases, with 12 bases left in between. From germline, CDR1 is SGHTA and CDR2 FQGNSA. The CDR3 sequence is CASSVELNQPQHF. Written as DNA, the CDR3 is TGTGCCAGCAGCGTCGAGCTTAACCAGCCCCAGCATTTT.

The rearrangement uses TRBV10-3 and TRBJ2-3; D is possibly TRBD1 (5 bases). CDR3 length equals 15 residues. The V gene lost 4 bases and the J gene lost 2 bases, with 13 bases spanning the gap. Per germline, CDR1 ENHRY and CDR2 SYGVKD. The CDR3 here is CAISGGRQLTDTQYF. The CDR3 nucleotides read TGTGCCATCAGTGGGGGCAGGCAACTCACAGATACGCAGTATTTT.

The chain is built from TRBV27 and TRBJ2-1, with 9 bases lining up with TRBD2. The ends lost 2 bases at V and 9 bases at J; junction bases unmatched: 5. Germline CDR1 and CDR2: MNHEY and SMNVEV (reference sequence). This CDR3 has 14 amino acids. CDR3 DNA: TGTGCCAGCAGTTTAGGCGGGGGGGCGCGTGAGCAGTTCTTC. This codes for CASSLGGGAREQFF.

The chain couples TRBV19 to TRBJ2-2; D possibly corresponds to TRBD2 (5 bases). Germline lookup yields CDR1 LNHDA and CDR2 SQIVND (reference sequence). V lost 6 bases and J 7 bases, leaving 18 bases between the germline ends. This CDR3 is built from 15 residues. This chain's CDR3 is CASRPGGSVIGELFF. CDR3 DNA sequence: TGTGCCAGTAGGCCCGGCGGTAGCGTTATCGGGGAGCTGTTTTTT.

The genes are TRBV7-3 and TRBJ1-6, with D uncertain. The CDR3 runs to 13 residues. Per the germline V gene, CDR1 is SGHTA and CDR2 is FQGTGA. With 2 bases removed from V and 10 bases from J, the gap between germline ends came to 9 bases. In DNA form, the CDR3 reads TGTGCCAGCAGCTTACAGGTTCTCTCACCCCTCCACTTT. It encodes CASSLQVLSPLHF.

Many counts were recorded for this clone. The genes are TRBV19 and TRBJ1-2; D not resolved. The germline V gene has CDR1 LNHDA and CDR2 SQIVND (reference sequence). The CDR3 has 13 amino acids. Trimming shortened V by 3 bases and J by 5 bases, and 10 bases separated the two germline ends. The CDR3 spells CASSIIGGYGYTF. In DNA, the CDR3 is TGTGCCAGTAGTATTATTGGAGGATATGGCTACACCTTC.

This chain's CDR3 is CASRDPGGGAGNEQFF. For the CDR3, the DNA is TGTGCCAGCAGAGATCCTGGCGGGGGGGCGGGCAATGAGCAGTTCTTC. The chain employs TRBV2 and TRBJ2-1; 9 bases map to TRBD2. With 6 bases clipped from V and 6 bases from J, the junction kept 12 bases outside the gene matches. Germline lookup yields CDR1 SNHLY and CDR2 FYNNEI. This CDR3 region has 16 residues.

The chain links TRBV28 to TRBJ1-2, with a possible D match to TRBD1 (5 bases). Trimming removed 2 bases at V and 2 bases at J, with 9 bases between. Germline V gene lookup returns CDR1 MDHEN and CDR2 SYDVKM. The CDR3 has 14 residues. The chain's CDR3 is CASSLSGGNYGYTF. For the CDR3, the DNA is TGTGCCAGCAGTTTAAGTGGGGGGAACTATGGCTACACCTTC.

The chain is built from TRBV7-6 and TRBJ2-2; 8 positions agree with TRBD1. There are 16 residues in the CDR3. Germline CDR1 SGHVS, CDR2 FNYEAQ. The ends lost 1 base at V and 5 bases at J; junction bases unmatched: 6. The DNA of the CDR3 is TGTGCCAGCAGCTTAGGACAGGGGCGCGGGACCGGGGAGCTGTTTTTT. This codes for CASSLGQGRGTGELFF. Looking up the rest from reference TRBV7-6 and TRBJ2-2 gives the full variable domain: GAGVSQSPRYKVTKRGQDVALRCDPISGHVSLYWYRQALGQGPEFLTYFNYEAQQDKSGLPNDRFSAERPEGSISTLTIQRTEQRDSAMYRCASSLGQGRGTGELFFGEGSRLTVL.